This T cell receptor (beta chain) was identified during a study of neurological immune-mediated disorders. Many counts were recorded for this clonotype. TCRdb reanalysed the 5' RACE reads using MiXCR and keeps one entry per CDR3 protein. The repertoire holds some 41,000 distinct CDR3 sequences, about 2.5% seen once, with around 12% in the top ten. Germline V gene data show CDR1 as DFQATT and CDR2 as SNEGSKA (reference sequence). V was shortened by 2 bases and J by 2 bases, with 7 bases between the two germline ends. The CDR3 spans 13 residues. The sequence was collected from a man aged 25-40 years with multiple sclerosis. Input material: PBMCs. The genes are TRBV20-1 and TRBJ1-5; D may be TRBD1 (5 bases). This CDR3 is CSARQGGNQPQHF. The CDR3 DNA is TGCAGTGCTAGACAGGGAGGCAATCAGCCCCAGCATTTT.